This TCR beta chain emerged from a study of cytomegalovirus exposure and HLA in healthy donors. Whole-study results and caveats: Later, an analysis found that TCR clusters from the first cohort tended to co-occur in the roughly 110 validation repertoires. Specificity for CMV antigens was confirmed in vitro for a few of the CMV-associated chains. Listed as cytomegalovirus-associated were over 150 TCR beta chains. Usually a TCR sequence was rare, but some public TCRs were found in many donors.

Profiled with immunoSEQ multiplex PCR; TCRdb holds only in-frame clones, not every one. This table holds about 150,000 clones, roughly 87% found once. Trimming left V 8 bases short and J 0 bases short, with 8 bases between. Germline CDR1 and CDR2: MDHEN and SYDVKM. The CDR3 has 14 residues. With respect to this clone: Its antigen remains unknown.

The material sequenced was PBMCs. The chain carries TRBV28 and TRBJ1-6; D is ambiguous. The clonotype originates from a man aged 18 to 29 in good health and CMV-seropositive. In nucleotides, the CDR3 is TGTGCCAGCCAGTCACCCTCCTATAATTCACCCCTCCACTTT. This codes for CASQSPSYNSPLHF. Filled out from reference TRBV28 and TRBJ1-6, the complete variable domain reads DVKVTQSSRYLVKRTGEKVFLECVQDMDHENMFWYRQDPGLGLRLIYFSYDVKMKEKGDIPEGYSVSREKKERFSLILESASTNQTSMYLCASQSPSYNSPLHFGNGTRLTVT.